Sequencing of this TCR beta chain was carried out in a study of blood T cell repertoires in COVID-19. Overall study context: The study drew acute and convalescent COVID-19 samples from the United States, Italy and Spain. Sources were T cells, B-cell-depleted T cells, or PBMCs; the material itself was cDNA or gDNA.

Original handling: Estimated nucleated cell counts came from reference gene primer amplification. Sequencing used immunoSEQ multiplex PCR; TCRdb keeps in-frame clones, though not all of them. From that table come the V and J calls and clone size; the DNA was used to work out D and trimming. The repertoire holds approximately 89,000 clones, with 85% to 95% as singletons. J lost 7 bases, V lost 3 bases, and 8 bases had no gene match. This CDR3 is built from 15 residues. Germline CDR1 is LGHDT and CDR2 is YNNKEL (reference sequence). The specimen was peripheral blood. The TCR originated in a woman aged 55-70 years with active COVID-19. V is TRBV3-1 (or the pseudogene TRBV3-2) and J is TRBJ2-5, with TRBD2 matching 10 bases. CDR3 nucleotide sequence: TGTGCCAGCAGCCAGACCCTAGCGGGAGACGGGACCCAGTACTTC. Encoded protein: CASSQTLAGDGTQYF.